Listed below are T cell receptor beta chains from one sample, sequenced in a study of CD8+CD57+ T cells in acquired aplastic anemia. TCRdb re-analysed the reads in MiXCR, keeping a single row per CDR3 protein. The table includes about 200,000 distinct CDR3 sequences, about half detected once. The sequenced sample was sorted CD4+, CD8+, or CD8+CD57+ T cells (not recorded which) from PBMCs. The receptors come from a human donor with aplastic anemia. Each CDR3 is given with its conserved first and last residue. D genes are given only for firm matches. Clone size is not always given. Where it is, it says once, few, many or a class for expanded clones.

v_gene: TRBV24-1
d_gene: NA
abundance: NA
j_gene: TRBJ2-3
CDR3nt: TGTGCCACCAGTGATCCAGGGGCAGATACGCAGTATTTT
CDR3aa: CATSDPGADTQYF

v_gene: TRBV19
d_gene: NA
abundance: NA
j_gene: TRBJ2-3
CDR3nt: TGTGCCAGTAGTAAAAGGACTAGCACAGATACGCAGTATTTT
CDR3aa: CASSKRTSTDTQYF

v_gene: TRBV10-1
d_gene: NA
abundance: NA
j_gene: TRBJ2-7
CDR3nt: TGTGCCAGCAGTTACGATCAGGTGGACGAGCAGTACTTC
CDR3aa: CASSYDQVDEQYF

v_gene: TRBV12-3/TRBV12-4
d_gene: TRBD1
abundance: many
j_gene: TRBJ1-4
CDR3nt: TGTGCCAGCACAACCCGGGACAGGGAAACTAATGAAAAACTGTTTTTT
CDR3aa: CASTTRDRETNEKLFF

v_gene: TRBV2
d_gene: NA
abundance: NA
j_gene: TRBJ1-1
CDR3nt: TGTGCCAGCAGTTTGGGGGGCGGGACTGAAGCTCTCTTT
CDR3aa: CASSLGGGTEALF

v_gene: TRBV7-6
d_gene: NA
abundance: many
j_gene: TRBJ2-3
CDR3nt: TGTGCCAGCAGCTCCCTGACTGGAAGCGGAGATACGCAGTATTTT
CDR3aa: CASSSLTGSGDTQYF

v_gene: TRBV7-9
d_gene: TRBD1
abundance: NA
j_gene: TRBJ1-2
CDR3nt: TGTGCCAGCAGCTTAAGGACAGGGGGGGGTGGCTACACCTTC
CDR3aa: CASSLRTGGGGYTF

v_gene: TRBV6-5
d_gene: NA
abundance: many
j_gene: TRBJ1-2
CDR3nt: TGTGCCAGCAGTTCTTACGCTGGGGGCGGGAATGGCTACACCTTC
CDR3aa: CASSSYAGGGNGYTF

v_gene: TRBV28
d_gene: NA
abundance: few
j_gene: TRBJ1-3
CDR3nt: TGTGCCAGCAGTTTTGGCAGCTCTGGAAACACCGTATATTTT
CDR3aa: CASSFGSSGNTVYF

v_gene: TRBV7-2
d_gene: NA
abundance: NA
j_gene: TRBJ2-1
CDR3nt: TGTGCCAGCAGGGGCCGGGCAGGTTTTAACTACAATGAGCAGTTCTTC
CDR3aa: CASRGRAGFNYNEQFF

v_gene: TRBV7-8
d_gene: NA
abundance: many
j_gene: TRBJ1-5
CDR3nt: TGTGCCAGCAGCCCGCGGGGGGCGGGAAGCAATCAGCCCCAGCATTTT
CDR3aa: CASSPRGAGSNQPQHF

v_gene: TRBV20-1
d_gene: NA
abundance: once
j_gene: TRBJ1-5
CDR3nt: TGCAGTGCCCCGGGTGGAGAGACCCAGCATTTT
CDR3aa: CSAPGGETQHF

v_gene: TRBV6-4
d_gene: NA
abundance: many
j_gene: TRBJ2-3
CDR3nt: TGTGCCAGCAGTGACTCGGCGCATACAGATACGCAGTATTTT
CDR3aa: CASSDSAHTDTQYF

v_gene: TRBV20-1
d_gene: TRBD1
abundance: NA
j_gene: TRBJ1-1
CDR3nt: TGCAGTGCTTCAGGGGGCTCTGAAGCTTTCTTT
CDR3aa: CSASGGSEAFF

v_gene: TRBV2
d_gene: TRBD1
abundance: NA
j_gene: TRBJ1-4
CDR3nt: TGTGCCAGCAAACGGACAGGGGTTGCGGAACTGTTTTTT
CDR3aa: CASKRTGVAELFF

v_gene: TRBV6-5
d_gene: TRBD1
abundance: many
j_gene: TRBJ2-5
CDR3nt: TGTGCCAGCAGTACAGGGGGCAGGGAGACCCAGTACTTC
CDR3aa: CASSTGGRETQYF

v_gene: TRBV15
d_gene: TRBD2
abundance: NA
j_gene: TRBJ2-5
CDR3nt: TGTGCCCCTAAGGGACTAGCGGGAGAGACCCAGTACTTC
CDR3aa: CAPKGLAGETQYF

v_gene: TRBV15
d_gene: NA
abundance: NA
j_gene: TRBJ1-1
CDR3nt: TGTGCCACCAGCTTCCGCACGGGCAGGAACACTGAAGCTTTCTTT
CDR3aa: CATSFRTGRNTEAFF

v_gene: TRBV9
d_gene: TRBD2
abundance: NA
j_gene: TRBJ2-3
CDR3nt: TGTGCCAGCAGCGCGCGGGGGGACGGGGATGAGCAGTATTTT
CDR3aa: CASSARGDGDEQYF

v_gene: TRBV7-9
d_gene: NA
abundance: NA
j_gene: TRBJ1-5
CDR3nt: TGTGCCAGCAGCTCAGAGGACCCGGCCCTTTATAGCAATCAGCCCCAGCATTTT
CDR3aa: CASSSEDPALYSNQPQHF

v_gene: TRBV3-1
d_gene: NA
abundance: many
j_gene: TRBJ2-7
CDR3nt: TGTGCCAGCAGCCAAGGCAGGTTCTACGAGCAGTACTTC
CDR3aa: CASSQGRFYEQYF

v_gene: TRBV11-1
d_gene: TRBD1
abundance: once
j_gene: TRBJ2-7
CDR3nt: TGTGCCAGCAGCCTGGACAGGGCCTACGGGCAGTATTTC
CDR3aa: CASSLDRAYGQYF

v_gene: TRBV2
d_gene: TRBD2
abundance: many
j_gene: TRBJ2-5
CDR3nt: TGTGCCAGCCTCTGGGGGAGCGGGGGCGACCAAGAGACCCAGTACTTC
CDR3aa: CASLWGSGGDQETQYF

v_gene: TRBV15
d_gene: NA
abundance: once
j_gene: TRBJ1-1
CDR3nt: TGTGCCACCAGCAGAGTACCCCCAGGGTGGACGAACACTGAAGCTTTCTTT
CDR3aa: CATSRVPPGWTNTEAFF

v_gene: TRBV15
d_gene: TRBD1
abundance: NA
j_gene: TRBJ2-7
CDR3nt: TGTGCCACCAGCAGGGACAGGGCAATGGACGAGCAGTACTTC
CDR3aa: CATSRDRAMDEQYF

v_gene: TRBV7-9
d_gene: NA
abundance: few
j_gene: TRBJ1-2
CDR3nt: TGTGCCAGCAGCTTAGAGCAGGGGCCTACTAACTATGGCTACACCTTC
CDR3aa: CASSLEQGPTNYGYTF

v_gene: TRBV15
d_gene: NA
abundance: many
j_gene: TRBJ2-2
CDR3nt: TGTGCCACCAGCACCGGGACACCGGCCACCGGGGAGCTGTTTTTT
CDR3aa: CATSTGTPATGELFF

v_gene: TRBV5-1
d_gene: NA
abundance: few
j_gene: TRBJ1-1
CDR3nt: TGCGCCAGCAGCTTGGAGCCTATACGCACAGGGAACACTGAAGCTTTCTTT
CDR3aa: CASSLEPIRTGNTEAFF

v_gene: TRBV25-1
d_gene: NA
abundance: NA
j_gene: TRBJ2-3
CDR3nt: TGTGCCAGCAGTAGGTTGGAGATATTCACAGATACGCAGTATTTT
CDR3aa: CASSRLEIFTDTQYF

v_gene: TRBV25-1
d_gene: NA
abundance: NA
j_gene: TRBJ1-1
CDR3nt: TGTGCCAGCAGTGCTAGCGGAGATGGGACTGAAGCTTTCTTT
CDR3aa: CASSASGDGTEAFF

v_gene: TRBV10-3
d_gene: NA
abundance: many
j_gene: TRBJ1-6
CDR3nt: TGTGCCATCAGTGGTGGAGGGGAGAGCTCCTATAATTCACCCCTCCACTTT
CDR3aa: CAISGGGESSYNSPLHF

v_gene: TRBV14
d_gene: NA
abundance: NA
j_gene: TRBJ2-5
CDR3nt: TGTGCCAGCAGCCAAGGTACTAGCTCTCGGGAGACCCAGTACTTC
CDR3aa: CASSQGTSSRETQYF

v_gene: TRBV2
d_gene: NA
abundance: medium-sized
j_gene: TRBJ1-2
CDR3nt: TGTGCCAGCACCGCGACAGATTATGGCTACACCTTC
CDR3aa: CASTATDYGYTF

v_gene: TRBV15
d_gene: TRBD2
abundance: NA
j_gene: TRBJ2-1
CDR3nt: TGTGCCACCAGCAGAGATAGGGCTAGCGGGGGGTCCTACAATGAGCAGTTCTTC
CDR3aa: CATSRDRASGGSYNEQFF

v_gene: TRBV20-1
d_gene: NA
abundance: NA
j_gene: TRBJ1-6
CDR3nt: TGCAGTGCTAAATTATTAAGACAGAATTCACCCCTCCACTTT
CDR3aa: CSAKLLRQNSPLHF

v_gene: TRBV12-3/TRBV12-4
d_gene: NA
abundance: many
j_gene: TRBJ1-1
CDR3nt: TGTGCCAGCAGTTTAAATCGGGGGGGCACTGAAGCTTTCTTT
CDR3aa: CASSLNRGGTEAFF

v_gene: TRBV6-1
d_gene: NA
abundance: NA
j_gene: TRBJ2-7
CDR3nt: TGTGCCAGCAGTGAAGTTGGCATCAGCCCGCTTGCGCAGTACTTC
CDR3aa: CASSEVGISPLAQYF

v_gene: TRBV10-3
d_gene: TRBD2
abundance: NA
j_gene: TRBJ2-3
CDR3nt: TGTGCCATCAGTGTGGGTTCTAGCGGGGATACAGATACGCAGTATTTT
CDR3aa: CAISVGSSGDTDTQYF

v_gene: TRBV20-1
d_gene: TRBD2
abundance: many
j_gene: TRBJ2-3
CDR3nt: TGCAGTGCTAGCACTAGCGGGGGGGAGGCAGATACGCAGTATTTT
CDR3aa: CSASTSGGEADTQYF

v_gene: TRBV5-8
d_gene: TRBD1
abundance: many
j_gene: TRBJ1-2
CDR3nt: TGTGCCAGCAGCAAGGGACAGGGAAATGGCTACACCTTC
CDR3aa: CASSKGQGNGYTF

v_gene: TRBV5-1
d_gene: NA
abundance: NA
j_gene: TRBJ2-7
CDR3nt: TGCGCCAGCAGCCCGGGTCCGACCTCCTACGAGCAGTACTTC
CDR3aa: CASSPGPTSYEQYF

v_gene: TRBV18
d_gene: NA
abundance: NA
j_gene: TRBJ2-7
CDR3nt: TGTGCCAGCTCAACCTGGGACGCGAGCTCCTACGAGCAGTACTTC
CDR3aa: CASSTWDASSYEQYF

v_gene: TRBV5-1
d_gene: NA
abundance: many
j_gene: TRBJ2-2
CDR3nt: TGCGCCAGCAGCTTGGGGCCGCGGCGGAACACCGGGGAGCTGTTTTTT
CDR3aa: CASSLGPRRNTGELFF

v_gene: TRBV6-5
d_gene: TRBD2
abundance: NA
j_gene: TRBJ2-4
CDR3nt: TGTGCCAGCAGCCAAACCGGGACTAGCGTAATACTAGCCAAAAACATTCAGTACTTC
CDR3aa: CASSQTGTSVILAKNIQYF

v_gene: TRBV25-1
d_gene: TRBD1
abundance: once
j_gene: TRBJ1-2
CDR3nt: TGTGCCAGCAGCTATCCCGGGACAGGGGGCAGGCCTAATAACTATGGCTACACCTTC
CDR3aa: CASSYPGTGGRPNNYGYTF

v_gene: TRBV11-2
d_gene: NA
abundance: many
j_gene: TRBJ2-1
CDR3nt: TGTGCCAGCAGCTTAGAGGGTCAAGCCTCCTACAATGAGCAGTTCTTC
CDR3aa: CASSLEGQASYNEQFF

v_gene: TRBV9
d_gene: TRBD1
abundance: NA
j_gene: TRBJ1-1
CDR3nt: TGTGCCAGCAGCGTGACAGGGTGGACTGAAGCTTTCTTT
CDR3aa: CASSVTGWTEAFF

v_gene: TRBV10-3
d_gene: NA
abundance: NA
j_gene: TRBJ2-3
CDR3nt: TGTGCCGTCAGTGAGGAGGCGTGGGGCGATAGCACAGATACGCAGTATTTT
CDR3aa: CAVSEEAWGDSTDTQYF

v_gene: TRBV2
d_gene: TRBD2
abundance: many
j_gene: TRBJ2-5
CDR3nt: TGTGCCAGCAGTGTAGCGGGGGGGCCATTGCTGGAGACCCAGTACTTC
CDR3aa: CASSVAGGPLLETQYF

v_gene: TRBV27
d_gene: NA
abundance: few
j_gene: TRBJ2-2
CDR3nt: TGTGCCAGCAGTTTAAGGGGAAATGCGAACACCGGGGAGCTGTTTTTT
CDR3aa: CASSLRGNANTGELFF

v_gene: TRBV3-1
d_gene: NA
abundance: once
j_gene: TRBJ2-4
CDR3nt: TGTGCCAGCAGCCAAGACGTAGGAAACATTCAGTACTTC
CDR3aa: CASSQDVGNIQYF

v_gene: TRBV20-1
d_gene: TRBD1
abundance: many
j_gene: TRBJ1-1
CDR3nt: TGCAGTGCGCCACAGGGGAAGGACACTGAAGCTTTCTTT
CDR3aa: CSAPQGKDTEAFF

v_gene: TRBV12-3/TRBV12-4
d_gene: TRBD1
abundance: many
j_gene: TRBJ2-7
CDR3nt: TGTGCCAGCAGTTTCGAAATGACAGGGGACGAGCAGTACTTC
CDR3aa: CASSFEMTGDEQYF

v_gene: TRBV15
d_gene: NA
abundance: NA
j_gene: TRBJ1-5
CDR3nt: TGTGCCACCAGCAGTGGACAGATCAATCAGCCCCAGCATTTT
CDR3aa: CATSSGQINQPQHF

v_gene: TRBV6-1
d_gene: TRBD1
abundance: few
j_gene: TRBJ1-1
CDR3nt: TGTGCCAGCAGTGAATCGGGGGAACAGGGGGAAGCTTTCTTT
CDR3aa: CASSESGEQGEAFF

v_gene: TRBV20-1
d_gene: NA
abundance: NA
j_gene: TRBJ1-5
CDR3nt: TGCAGTGCTAGTCCCCGAAAAGTGGAGCAGCCCCAGCATTTT
CDR3aa: CSASPRKVEQPQHF

v_gene: TRBV5-1
d_gene: NA
abundance: few
j_gene: TRBJ1-2
CDR3nt: TGCGCCAGCAGCTTCGCTGGGGGGGACTATGGCTACACCTTC
CDR3aa: CASSFAGGDYGYTF

v_gene: TRBV20-1
d_gene: NA
abundance: many
j_gene: TRBJ1-1
CDR3nt: TGCAGTGCTATCCGGGACGAGAACACTGAAGCTTTCTTT
CDR3aa: CSAIRDENTEAFF

v_gene: TRBV6-1
d_gene: NA
abundance: many
j_gene: TRBJ1-5
CDR3nt: TGTGCCAGCCAACCGACAACTGCCAATCAGCCCCAGCATTTT
CDR3aa: CASQPTTANQPQHF